The clone carrying this T cell receptor beta chain was detected once. Its antigen is not known. Expressed TCRB transcripts were sequenced because the isolated RNA had all been reverse transcribed beforehand. Libraries were prepared by immunoSEQ multiplex PCR; TCRdb keeps only in-frame clonotypes and omits some of them. In the table there are about 700,000 clones, over 10% of which are singletons. The data belong to a study of beta chain features in type 1 diabetes. Study observations and caveats: More deletions and fewer insertions at VDJ junctions were found in patients with type 1 diabetes. Shorter TCRB CDR3s, moderately but significantly so, were found in Type 1 diabetes patients in all four CD4+ subsets.

What was sequenced was naive CD4+ T cells from blood. The receptor was derived from a man aged 18 to 29 with type 1 diabetes.

CDR3 sequence (DNA): TGTGCCAGCAGCACCCTGACAGGGGGAGAGACTGAAGCTTTCTTT. Its protein product is CASSTLTGGETEAFF. The chain uses TRBV9 and TRBJ1-1, with TRBD1 matching 9 bases. Germline CDR1 is SGDLS and CDR2 is YYNGEE. The CDR3 loop spans 15 amino acids. Unmatched junction bases numbered 9, after V lost 4 bases and J lost 5 bases.